This T cell receptor (beta chain) originates from a study of OX40 agonist ivuxolimab in advanced cancers. Study-level background: Enrollees could have had prior anti-PD-1, anti-PD-L1 or anti-CTLA-4 therapy, which more than 30% had received.

Of note for this clone: No antigen is known for it.

Clones were sequenced by immunoSEQ multiplex PCR, and TCRdb holds only the in-frame ones, with some missing. The repertoire holds fewer than 95,000 clones, with roughly 90% as singletons. Per germline, CDR1 SGHNT and CDR2 YENEEA. With 8 bases removed from V and 1 base from J, the gap between germline ends came to 24 bases. CDR3 length equals 17 residues. Notes on the study in general: Some of the lowest clonal expansion was seen in partial responders at 0.1-3.0 mg/kg. Some nonresponders also had low normalized T-cell clonal expansion.

The rearrangement links TRBV11-3 to TRBJ2-7, with D possibly matching TRBD1 (6 bases). This clonotype originated in an adult with an advanced solid tumor such as melanoma, head and neck, liver or kidney cancer. The sequencing here drew on CD4+ or CD8+ T cells sorted from blood, taken in a trial of the OX40 agonist ivuxolimab. The chain's CDR3 is CASSSPAHRDKSYEQYF. CDR3 nucleotides: TGTGCCAGCTCTTCCCCCGCCCACAGGGATAAGTCCTACGAGCAGTACTTC. The entire variable domain, with the rest obtained from reference TRBV11-3 and TRBJ2-7, is as follows: EAGVVQSPRYKIIEKKQPVAFWCNPISGHNTLYWYLQNLGQGPELLIRYENEEAVDDSQLPKDRFSAERLKGVDSTLKIQPAELGDSAVYLCASSSPAHRDKSYEQYFGPGTRLTVT.